A selection of T cell receptor beta chains follows, all from one sample in a study of CD8 T cells in Susac syndrome. TCRdb recomputed calls from the immunoSEQ multiplex PCR reads with MiXCR, one row per CDR3 protein. The table includes some 130,000 distinct CDR3 sequences, under 95% detected once. Sequencing was carried out using CD8+ T cells from PBMCs. These receptors came from a human donor with multiple sclerosis. CDR3s include the opening cysteine and the closing phenylalanine or tryptophan. The D gene is left open where the match is weak. Clone sizes are given selectively: once, few, many, or a class where the clone is expanded.

J gene: TRBJ1-5; clone size: -; D gene: -; V gene: TRBV12-3/TRBV12-4; CDR3 protein: CASSLMGPQHF; CDR3 DNA: TGTGCCAGCAGTCTCATGGGGCCCCAGCATTTT
J gene: TRBJ2-5; clone size: once; D gene: -; V gene: TRBV12-3/TRBV12-4; CDR3 protein: CASRKGETQYF; CDR3 DNA: TGTGCCAGCAGGAAAGGAGAGACCCAGTACTTC
J gene: TRBJ2-2; clone size: -; D gene: TRBD1; V gene: TRBV5-1; CDR3 protein: CASKGGVGELFF; CDR3 DNA: TGCGCCAGCAAAGGGGGCGTCGGGGAGCTGTTTTTT
J gene: TRBJ1-1; clone size: -; D gene: -; V gene: TRBV20-1; CDR3 protein: CSAPPGRDNTEAFF; CDR3 DNA: TGCAGTGCCCCTCCGGGCAGGGACAACACTGAAGCTTTCTTT
J gene: TRBJ1-1; clone size: -; D gene: -; V gene: TRBV12-3/TRBV12-4; CDR3 protein: CASSLVRGGAFF; CDR3 DNA: TGTGCCAGCAGTTTAGTCAGGGGTGGGGCTTTCTTT
J gene: TRBJ2-7; clone size: few; D gene: -; V gene: TRBV20-1; CDR3 protein: CSAPRGSYEQYF; CDR3 DNA: TGCAGTGCTCCCCGGGGCTCCTACGAGCAGTACTTC
J gene: TRBJ1-2; clone size: few; D gene: -; V gene: TRBV20-1; CDR3 protein: CRVGGYTF; CDR3 DNA: TGCAGGGTGGGTGGCTACACCTTC
J gene: TRBJ1-5; clone size: -; D gene: -; V gene: TRBV19; CDR3 protein: CASSIGTFSSEPQHF; CDR3 DNA: TGTGCCAGTAGTATCGGGACTTTTTCCAGCGAGCCCCAGCATTTT
J gene: TRBJ2-7; clone size: -; D gene: -; V gene: TRBV30; CDR3 protein: CAWSVDSLSEQYF; CDR3 DNA: TGTGCCTGGAGTGTCGACAGTTTGTCCGAGCAGTACTTC
J gene: TRBJ2-1; clone size: -; D gene: -; V gene: TRBV3-1; CDR3 protein: CASSLDAMKFF; CDR3 DNA: TGTGCCAGCAGCCTCGACGCCATGAAGTTCTTC
J gene: TRBJ2-1; clone size: -; D gene: -; V gene: TRBV10-1; CDR3 protein: CASSGLDQYNEQFF; CDR3 DNA: TGCGCCAGCAGTGGACTAGACCAATACAATGAGCAGTTCTTC
J gene: TRBJ2-1; clone size: -; D gene: TRBD1; V gene: TRBV7-9; CDR3 protein: CASSLAAGQGDNEQFF; CDR3 DNA: TGTGCCAGCAGCTTAGCCGCCGGACAGGGGGACAATGAGCAGTTCTTC
J gene: TRBJ1-1; clone size: -; D gene: -; V gene: TRBV19; CDR3 protein: CASSSIRDSPNTEAFF; CDR3 DNA: TGTGCCAGTAGTTCCATAAGAGACAGCCCGAACACTGAAGCTTTCTTT
J gene: TRBJ2-7; clone size: -; D gene: -; V gene: TRBV27; CDR3 protein: CASSLSRGTYEQYF; CDR3 DNA: TGTGCCAGCAGTTTATCGAGGGGCACCTACGAGCAGTACTTC
J gene: TRBJ2-6; clone size: -; D gene: -; V gene: TRBV24-1; CDR3 protein: CATSETGANVLTF; CDR3 DNA: TGTGCCACCAGTGAGACTGGGGCCAACGTCCTGACTTTC
J gene: TRBJ2-7; clone size: -; D gene: -; V gene: TRBV27; CDR3 protein: CASSVYRNYEQYF; CDR3 DNA: TGTGCCAGCAGTGTGTACAGAAACTACGAGCAGTACTTC
J gene: TRBJ1-1; clone size: -; D gene: -; V gene: TRBV6-2/TRBV6-3; CDR3 protein: CASSYYSLTEAFF; CDR3 DNA: TGTGCCAGCAGTTACTACAGCCTCACTGAAGCTTTCTTT
J gene: TRBJ1-4; clone size: once; D gene: -; V gene: TRBV9; CDR3 protein: CASSVGRGGANEKLFF; CDR3 DNA: TGTGCCAGCAGCGTCGGGCGAGGTGGGGCTAATGAAAAACTGTTTTTT
J gene: TRBJ2-5; clone size: -; D gene: -; V gene: TRBV4-1; CDR3 protein: CASSQDERERGETQYF; CDR3 DNA: TGCGCCAGCAGCCAAGATGAGCGGGAAAGGGGGGAGACCCAGTACTTC
J gene: TRBJ2-2; clone size: -; D gene: -; V gene: TRBV19; CDR3 protein: CASRWGVGELFF; CDR3 DNA: TGTGCCAGTAGGTGGGGGGTCGGGGAGCTGTTTTTT
J gene: TRBJ2-2; clone size: -; D gene: -; V gene: TRBV27; CDR3 protein: CASRSEGENAGELFF; CDR3 DNA: TGTGCCAGCCGATCCGAGGGAGAGAACGCCGGGGAGCTGTTTTTT
J gene: TRBJ1-2; clone size: -; D gene: TRBD1; V gene: TRBV5-6; CDR3 protein: CASSPDRINLYYGYTF; CDR3 DNA: TGTGCCAGCAGCCCGGACAGGATTAACTTATACTATGGCTACACCTTC
J gene: TRBJ2-2; clone size: -; D gene: -; V gene: TRBV4-2; CDR3 protein: CASSLLSGPPGTGELFF; CDR3 DNA: TGTGCCAGCAGCTTACTCTCGGGTCCCCCGGGCACCGGGGAGCTGTTTTTT
J gene: TRBJ2-3; clone size: -; D gene: -; V gene: TRBV3-1; CDR3 protein: CASSQERLGAGTDTQYF; CDR3 DNA: TGTGCCAGCAGCCAAGAGCGTCTGGGGGCAGGTACAGATACGCAGTATTTT
J gene: TRBJ1-1; clone size: -; D gene: -; V gene: TRBV20-1; CDR3 protein: CSARAPTGFGEAFF; CDR3 DNA: TGCAGTGCTAGGGCCCCCACAGGATTTGGTGAAGCTTTCTTT
J gene: TRBJ2-7; clone size: -; D gene: -; V gene: TRBV30; CDR3 protein: CAWSVSSVSYEQYF; CDR3 DNA: TGTGCCTGGAGTGTATCTAGCGTGTCCTACGAGCAGTACTTC
J gene: TRBJ2-2; clone size: few; D gene: -; V gene: TRBV2; CDR3 protein: CAIPRDTGELFF; CDR3 DNA: TGTGCCATCCCCAGGGACACCGGGGAGCTGTTTTTT
J gene: TRBJ2-3; clone size: -; D gene: -; V gene: TRBV4-1; CDR3 protein: CASSQVMDGRRDTQYF; CDR3 DNA: TGCGCCAGCAGCCAAGTTATGGACGGGAGACGGGATACGCAGTATTTT
J gene: TRBJ2-2; clone size: -; D gene: -; V gene: TRBV25-1; CDR3 protein: CASLAEATGELFF; CDR3 DNA: TGTGCCAGCTTAGCGGAGGCCACCGGGGAGCTGTTTTTT
J gene: TRBJ1-1; clone size: -; D gene: -; V gene: TRBV5-4; CDR3 protein: CASTPTNKDPSYTEAFF; CDR3 DNA: TGTGCCAGCACCCCCACTAACAAAGACCCCTCATACACTGAAGCTTTCTTT
J gene: TRBJ2-1; clone size: -; D gene: -; V gene: TRBV4-2; CDR3 protein: CASSQVSSEQFF; CDR3 DNA: TGTGCCAGCAGCCAAGTATCGAGCGAGCAGTTCTTC
J gene: TRBJ2-5; clone size: -; D gene: -; V gene: TRBV19; CDR3 protein: CASSTSPRETQYF; CDR3 DNA: TGTGCCAGTAGTACCTCGCCCAGAGAGACCCAGTACTTC
J gene: TRBJ2-7; clone size: -; D gene: TRBD2; V gene: TRBV6-2/TRBV6-3; CDR3 protein: CASSYSISAGDYEQYF; CDR3 DNA: TGTGCCAGCAGTTACTCGATCTCAGCGGGGGACTACGAGCAGTACTTC
J gene: TRBJ2-7; clone size: -; D gene: TRBD2; V gene: TRBV5-4; CDR3 protein: CASSLAGSPYEQYF; CDR3 DNA: TGTGCCAGCAGTTTAGCGGGGAGTCCCTACGAGCAGTACTTC
J gene: TRBJ2-7; clone size: few; D gene: -; V gene: TRBV6-5; CDR3 protein: CASSYWDSYEQYF; CDR3 DNA: TGTGCCAGCAGTTACTGGGACTCCTACGAGCAGTACTTC
J gene: TRBJ1-1; clone size: -; D gene: TRBD1; V gene: TRBV27; CDR3 protein: CASRLTGADEAFF; CDR3 DNA: TGTGCCAGCAGGCTTACAGGGGCCGACGAAGCTTTCTTT
J gene: TRBJ2-2; clone size: -; D gene: -; V gene: TRBV6-6; CDR3 protein: CASSFFDGELFF; CDR3 DNA: TGTGCCAGCTCCTTTTTCGACGGGGAGCTGTTTTTT
J gene: TRBJ2-6; clone size: -; D gene: -; V gene: TRBV6-5; CDR3 protein: CASSWHKSGANVLTF; CDR3 DNA: TGTGCCAGCAGTTGGCACAAATCTGGGGCCAACGTCCTGACTTTC
J gene: TRBJ2-5; clone size: -; D gene: -; V gene: TRBV4-1; CDR3 protein: CASSRALLQETQYF; CDR3 DNA: TGCGCCAGCAGCCGAGCCCTTCTCCAAGAGACCCAGTACTTC
J gene: TRBJ2-1; clone size: -; D gene: -; V gene: TRBV3-1; CDR3 protein: CASSFPTGGDEQFF; CDR3 DNA: TGTGCCAGCAGCTTTCCGACTGGGGGCGATGAGCAGTTCTTC
J gene: TRBJ2-7; clone size: -; D gene: TRBD2; V gene: TRBV7-9; CDR3 protein: CASSRLAGQPYEQYF; CDR3 DNA: TGTGCCAGCAGCCGACTAGCGGGACAACCCTACGAGCAGTACTTC
J gene: TRBJ1-1; clone size: -; D gene: -; V gene: TRBV6-2/TRBV6-3; CDR3 protein: CASSPSIPTEAFF; CDR3 DNA: TGTGCCAGCAGTCCCTCCATCCCCACTGAAGCTTTCTTT
J gene: TRBJ2-7; clone size: -; D gene: -; V gene: TRBV15; CDR3 protein: CATSPWRGAHEQYF; CDR3 DNA: TGTGCCACCAGCCCGTGGAGGGGGGCCCACGAGCAGTACTTC
J gene: TRBJ1-3; clone size: -; D gene: -; V gene: TRBV7-9; CDR3 protein: CASSPQGEGF; CDR3 DNA: TGTGCCAGCAGCCCCCAGGGTGAAGGATTT
J gene: TRBJ2-1; clone size: once; D gene: -; V gene: TRBV15; CDR3 protein: CATSRDRSQLSSQFF; CDR3 DNA: TGTGCCACCAGCAGAGATCGGAGCCAATTATCGAGTCAGTTCTTC
J gene: TRBJ2-2; clone size: -; D gene: TRBD2; V gene: TRBV4-1; CDR3 protein: CASSQLLAGDTGELFF; CDR3 DNA: TGCGCCAGCAGCCAGTTACTAGCGGGAGACACCGGGGAGCTGTTTTTT
J gene: TRBJ1-1; clone size: once; D gene: TRBD1; V gene: TRBV30; CDR3 protein: CAWRDRLLPEAFF; CDR3 DNA: TGTGCCTGGCGGGACAGGTTGCTCCCTGAAGCTTTCTTT
J gene: TRBJ1-1; clone size: -; D gene: -; V gene: TRBV29-1; CDR3 protein: CSVQRGNTEAFF; CDR3 DNA: TGCAGCGTTCAAAGGGGGAACACTGAAGCTTTCTTT
J gene: TRBJ2-5; clone size: once; D gene: TRBD2; V gene: TRBV9; CDR3 protein: CASSRRILAGGETQYF; CDR3 DNA: TGTGCCAGCAGCAGGAGAATCCTAGCGGGAGGGGAGACCCAGTACTTC
J gene: TRBJ1-5; clone size: -; D gene: TRBD1; V gene: TRBV30; CDR3 protein: CAWRPGRGLLYSNQPQHF; CDR3 DNA: TGTGCCTGGCGACCAGGCAGGGGGCTCCTATATAGCAATCAGCCCCAGCATTTT
J gene: TRBJ1-5; clone size: -; D gene: -; V gene: TRBV7-6; CDR3 protein: CASSPLPSGDYQPQHF; CDR3 DNA: TGTGCCAGCAGCCCCTTACCTTCGGGGGATTATCAGCCCCAGCATTTT
J gene: TRBJ1-1; clone size: -; D gene: -; V gene: TRBV27; CDR3 protein: CASSPRSQPEAFF; CDR3 DNA: TGTGCCAGCAGTCCCCGGTCACAGCCTGAAGCTTTCTTT
J gene: TRBJ2-7; clone size: -; D gene: -; V gene: TRBV15; CDR3 protein: CATSHSPPGGLRHEQYF; CDR3 DNA: TGTGCCACCAGCCACTCCCCCCCCGGGGGACTTCGCCACGAGCAGTACTTC
J gene: TRBJ2-7; clone size: once; D gene: TRBD1; V gene: TRBV3-1; CDR3 protein: CASSQINTGQGPYEQYF; CDR3 DNA: TGTGCCAGCAGCCAAATAAATACGGGACAGGGCCCGTACGAGCAGTACTTC
J gene: TRBJ2-1; clone size: -; D gene: -; V gene: TRBV12-3/TRBV12-4; CDR3 protein: CASSQMYNQQFF; CDR3 DNA: TGTGCCAGCAGTCAGATGTATAATCAGCAGTTCTTC
J gene: TRBJ2-3; clone size: -; D gene: -; V gene: TRBV28; CDR3 protein: CASSSRLDEGSQYF; CDR3 DNA: TGTGCCAGCAGTTCCCGACTAGACGAGGGATCGCAGTATTTT
J gene: TRBJ2-3; clone size: -; D gene: TRBD2; V gene: TRBV5-6; CDR3 protein: CASSLALLAGGDTQYF; CDR3 DNA: TGTGCCAGCAGCTTGGCCTTACTAGCGGGAGGAGATACGCAGTATTTT
J gene: TRBJ1-1; clone size: -; D gene: -; V gene: TRBV6-5; CDR3 protein: CASSSIGTTFTEAFF; CDR3 DNA: TGTGCCAGCAGTTCGATCGGGACAACGTTTACTGAAGCTTTCTTT